This T cell receptor (beta chain) stems from a study of blood T cell repertoires in COVID-19. Study as a whole: Donors in the United States, Italy and Spain gave samples during acute or convalescent COVID-19. T cells, B-cell-depleted T cells, or PBMCs provided the cDNA or gDNA that served as material.

The CDR3 has 11 residues. The V gene's germline CDR1 is LGHNT and CDR2 FRNRAP. V was pared by 6 bases and J by 4 bases, with 7 bases between. The assay was immunoSEQ multiplex PCR, and TCRdb's table has in-frame clones only and misses some. This table holds approximately 300,000 clones, approximately 85% found once. This receptor was identified in a human donor with COVID-19, enrolled during active disease. The donor label of this sample is uncertain. The sequencing sample was made of peripheral blood. V gene TRBV12-5 combines with J gene TRBJ2-7; D remains ambiguous. CDR3 bases: TGTGCTAGTGGCCCCTTTTACGAGCAGTACTTC. Protein sequence: CASGPFYEQYF.